These 20 T cell receptor beta chains were sequenced from one sample in a study of T cell repertoires in cytomegalovirus infection. These receptors are not linked to any known antigen. Each CDR3 protein is one row after TCRdb ran MiXCR on the reads. The data show some 590,000 distinct CDR3 sequences, almost 40% seen once. This material consisted of cultured PBMCs, taken from culture after CMV antigen stimulation. The origin of the receptors is a human donor in good health (CMV status not recorded). Some clones in this sample may be carry-over from other donors' samples.

The chain employs TRBV5-5 and TRBJ2-5, with D perhaps matching TRBD1 (6 bases). Trimming took off 4 bases at V and 2 bases at J, with 12 bases between the two ends. CDR1 SGHKS and CDR2 YYEKEE come from the germline V gene (reference sequence). CDR3 size: 14 residues. Written as DNA, the CDR3 is TGTGCCAGCAGCCCATGGACAGAGCAAGAGACCCAGTACTTC. Encoded protein: CASSPWTEQETQYF.

The gene calls are TRBV10-3 and TRBJ2-7; D remains ambiguous. CDR3 length: 12 amino acids. Germline loops: CDR1 ENHRY, CDR2 SYGVKD. With 6 bases removed from V and 4 bases from J, the gap between germline ends came to 10 bases. The CDR3 region has the DNA TGTGCCATCAGGCAAGGCCAATACGAGCAGTACTTC. Its translation is CAIRQGQYEQYF.

The rearrangement uses TRBV2 and TRBJ2-7; D gene ambiguous. The CDR3 is 14 residues long. V was cut by 2 bases and J by 3 bases, with 11 bases left in between. CDR1 is SNHLY, CDR2 FYNNEI, per germline. The chain's CDR3 is CASSEMGRYYEQYF. Written as DNA, the CDR3 is TGTGCCAGCAGTGAAATGGGCAGGTACTACGAGCAGTACTTC.

The chain uses TRBV6-6 and TRBJ2-7; no firm D call. V was pared by 5 bases and J by 2 bases, with 13 bases between. In germline, CDR1 is MNHNY, CDR2 SVGAGI (reference sequence). This CDR3 contains 14 residues. The CDR3 is CASSQRTETYEQYF. For the CDR3, the DNA is TGTGCCAGCAGTCAACGGACGGAGACCTACGAGCAGTACTTC.

This clonotype was observed a handful of times. The chain couples TRBV9 to TRBJ2-3; D is possibly TRBD2 (7 bases). The CDR3 extends over 17 amino acids. Germline loops: CDR1 SGDLS, CDR2 YYNGEE. The germline V and J ends were trimmed by 0 bases and 4 bases, with 18 bases remaining between them. CDR3 in DNA: TGTGCCAGCAGCGTAGGCTTAGGGGGAGGGTCCGCAGATACGCAGTATTTT. Translating it yields CASSVGLGGGSADTQYF.

The V gene is TRBV11-2, the J gene TRBJ2-5, with a tentative D call TRBD2 (5 bases). V lost 0 bases and J 3 bases, leaving 20 bases between the germline ends. The CDR3 has 18 amino acids. Germline V gives CDR1 SGHAT, CDR2 FQNNGV. The CDR3 DNA follows: TGTGCCAGCAGCTTAGATGGGAAGTGGGAGTTAAGAAAAGAGACCCAGTACTTC. As protein: CASSLDGKWELRKETQYF. Full variable domain (outside the CDR3, taken from reference TRBV11-2 and TRBJ2-5): EAGVAQSPRYKIIEKRQSVAFWCNPISGHATLYWYQQILGQGPKLLIQFQNNGVVDDSQLPKDRFSAERLKGVDSTLKIQPAKLEDSAVYLCASSLDGKWELRKETQYFGPGTRLLVL.

This clonotype was seen once. The rearrangement joins TRBV20-1 to TRBJ2-7; TRBD2 agrees at 10 bases. Trimming cost V 3 bases and J 4 bases; bases outside gene matches: 12. CDR3 size: 16 residues. Germline lookup yields CDR1 DFQATT and CDR2 SNEGSKA (reference sequence). The CDR3: CSARPRSSGGLYEQYF. The DNA for the CDR3 is TGCAGTGCTAGGCCCCGTTCTAGCGGGGGTTTGTACGAGCAGTACTTC.

This chain uses TRBV23-1 with TRBJ1-5; no firm D call. TRBV23-1 is recorded as an ORF, its role being uncertain. The V and J ends lost 8 bases and 0 bases respectively, with 11 bases between them. This CDR3 spans 14 amino acids. In nucleotides, the CDR3 is TGCGCCAGCCGAGGTCGAAATAGCAATCAGCCCCAGCATTTT. Translated, it gives CASRGRNSNQPQHF.

Only a few counts were recorded for this clonotype. The chain uses TRBV7-2 and TRBJ2-1; D unclear. The CDR3 covers 15 residues. CDR1 is SGHTA and CDR2 is FQGNSA in the germline V gene. V lost 7 bases, J lost 0 bases, and 13 bases lay in between. CDR3 DNA sequence: TGTGCCAGCATCCAACTCCTGAGCTCCTACAATGAGCAGTTCTTC. Encoded protein: CASIQLLSSYNEQFF.

V gene TRBV27 combines with J gene TRBJ1-5; 7 nucleotides line up with TRBD1. CDR3 length equals 15 residues. Germline CDR1 reads MNHEY; CDR2 reads SMNVEV (reference sequence). The V gene end was trimmed by 3 bases and the J gene end by 6 bases; junction bases not matched to a gene: 8. CDR3 DNA: TGTGCCAGCAGTTTGATAGGGGGCGAGGGTCAGCCCCAGCATTTT. Protein: CASSLIGGEGQPQHF.

There are a few counts of this clonotype. The gene calls are TRBV7-2 and TRBJ2-5, with 8 bases lining up with TRBD1. CDR1 and CDR2 from the germline V gene are SGHTA and FQGNSA. The CDR3 loop spans 13 amino acids. Unmatched junction bases numbered 2, after V lost 4 bases and J lost 4 bases. CDR3 DNA: TGTGCCAGCAGCTGGCAGGGGGCAGAGACCCAGTACTTC. Its protein is CASSWQGAETQYF.

The chain couples TRBV6-5 to TRBJ2-5; 10 nucleotides line up with TRBD2. From germline, CDR1 is MNHEY and CDR2 SVGAGI. The CDR3 covers 16 residues. Trimming took 6 bases from V and 5 from J; bases not matched to a gene: 12. CDR3 sequence (DNA): TGTGCCAGCAGGCGGACTAGCGGTTCCGATTGGGAGACCCAGTACTTC. This encodes CASRRTSGSDWETQYF.

The V gene is TRBV6-1, the J gene TRBJ2-7; 10 bases align to TRBD1. Trimming at V came to 4 bases and at J to 4 bases, leaving 7 bases not matched to a gene. Germline CDR1 and CDR2: MNHNS and SASEGT. The CDR3 spans 15 residues. The CDR3 DNA reads TGTGCCAGCAGTGGTTACTGGGACAGGGGTTACGAGCAGTACTTC. Its translation is CASSGYWDRGYEQYF.

This chain uses TRBV7-2 with TRBJ1-1, with D hard to call. The germline gives CDR1 SGHTA, CDR2 FQGNSA. There are 14 residues in the CDR3. V was shortened by 1 base and J by 6 bases, with 12 bases between the two germline ends. CDR3 DNA: TGTGCCAGCAGCTTAGGATGGGGTGCGGCTGAAGCTTTCTTT. It is translated as CASSLGWGAAEAFF. The full variable domain, rest sourced from reference TRBV7-2 and TRBJ1-1, is GAGVSQSPSNKVTEKGKDVELRCDPISGHTALYWYRQSLGQGLEFLIYFQGNSAPDKSGLPSDRFSAERTGGSVSTLTIQRTQQEDSAVYLCASSLGWGAAEAFFGQGTRLTVV.

This clonotype was found a few times. The J gene is TRBJ2-1, the V gene TRBV7-2; a weak D match, TRBD1 (5 bases). Germline CDR1 and CDR2: SGHTA and FQGNSA. V dropped 2 bases and J dropped 8 bases, with 19 bases sitting between them. The CDR3 consists of 16 residues. The CDR3 loop reads CASSLQPTDPVDEQFF. Written as DNA, the CDR3 is TGTGCCAGCAGCTTACAACCGACAGACCCTGTCGATGAGCAGTTCTTC.

The rearrangement uses TRBV2 and TRBJ1-1; D uncertain. CDR1 and CDR2 (germline): SNHLY, FYNNEI. The V and J ends lost 8 bases and 0 bases respectively, with 16 bases between them. The CDR3 covers 15 residues. CDR3 DNA sequence: TGTGCCAGCGGGCAGCCCACGACTATGAACACTGAAGCTTTCTTT. It encodes CASGQPTTMNTEAFF.

This clonotype has a single count. The chain joins TRBV19 to TRBJ1-1; the D is unclear. Germline CDR1 reads LNHDA; CDR2 reads SQIVND (reference sequence). Trimming stripped 4 bases from V and 1 base from J, with 10 bases between. CDR3 length: 14 amino acids. This CDR3 reads CASSTDGWNTEAFF. CDR3 coding DNA: TGTGCCAGTAGTACGGACGGCTGGAACACTGAAGCTTTCTTT.

This rearrangement joins TRBV7-4 to TRBJ2-3; 9 positions match TRBD1. This CDR3 has 15 residues. V was pared by 5 bases and J by 6 bases, with 9 bases of the junction left unmatched. Germline lookup yields CDR1 SGHVT and CDR2 SQSDAQ. The CDR3 bases are TGTGCCAGCAGCCCCCCCGGGACAGGGTGGGATACGCAGTATTTT. Protein: CASSPPGTGWDTQYF.

There are a few counts of this clonotype. CDR3 DNA sequence: TGTGCCAGCAGTGAGGGACAGGGATGGAACGAGCAGTACTTC. Protein sequence: CASSEGQGWNEQYF. This chain connects TRBV6-1 to TRBJ2-7, with 9 bases fitting TRBD1. Germline assignment: CDR1 MNHNS and CDR2 SASEGT. The V segment lost 3 bases and the J segment 5 bases; nucleotides outside the gene matches: 5. This CDR3 contains 14 residues.

This sequence joins TRBV6-5 and TRBJ1-5; D not certain. CDR3 length: 14 amino acids. CDR1 and CDR2 (germline): MNHEY, SVGAGI. V was pared by 3 bases and J by 6 bases, with 12 bases between. The CDR3: CASSYSAATQPQHF. The CDR3 DNA is TGTGCCAGCAGTTATTCCGCGGCGACTCAGCCCCAGCATTTT.